A single sample is the source of the 8 T cell receptor beta chains below, sequenced in a study of technical replicates of blood from a few donors. Sequencing used immunoSEQ multiplex PCR; TCRdb keeps in-frame clones, though not all of them. The sample has 50,000 to 60,000 clones, about nine tenths seen once. Sequenced: PBMCs. The source of these receptors is a human donor in good health. Some clones in this sample may be carry-over from other donors' samples.

J is TRBJ2-7 and V is TRBV4-2, with 12 positions matching TRBD2. Germline V CDR1 and CDR2: LGHNA, YNFKEQ. J gave up 0 bases and V 4 bases, and 7 bases lay outside the gene matches. The CDR3 contains 17 residues. CDR3 coding DNA: TGTGCCAGCAGCCCCCCGACTAGCGGGGGAAGCTCCTACGAGCAGTACTTC. It is translated as CASSPPTSGGSSYEQYF.

This chain links TRBV7-8 with TRBJ1-3, with D possibly TRBD1 on 5 matching bases. This CDR3 comprises 16 residues. CDR1 and CDR2 from the germline V gene are SGHVS and FQNEAQ. V was clipped by 3 bases and J by 3 bases, with 15 bases between them. CDR3 protein: CASSFPGLAYGNTIYF. The CDR3 DNA follows: TGTGCCAGCAGCTTTCCGGGGCTAGCGTATGGAAACACCATATATTTT.

This chain links TRBV7-9 with TRBJ2-5; D might be TRBD2 (5 bases). This CDR3 spans 13 amino acids. V was shortened by 4 bases and J by 3 bases, with 9 bases between the two germline ends. Germline values: CDR1 SEHNR, CDR2 FQNEAQ (reference sequence). CDR3 protein: CASSSGLEETQYF. The CDR3 DNA follows: TGTGCCAGCAGCTCGGGATTAGAAGAGACCCAGTACTTC.

The chain combines TRBV12-5 with TRBJ2-1, with TRBD2 identical over 7 bases. Germline CDR1 is LGHNT and CDR2 is FRNRAP. With V trimmed by 0 bases and J by 2 bases, 13 bases remained unmatched. This CDR3 has 19 amino acids. The CDR3, as DNA: TGTGCTAGTGGTTTGGTACTCCAACTAGCGCCGTCGACCTACAATGAGCAGTTCTTC. It encodes CASGLVLQLAPSTYNEQFF.

This chain links TRBV19 with TRBJ2-2; TRBD2 might be the D (6 bases). The CDR3 is 16 amino acids. The V end lost 7 bases, the J end lost 4 bases, and 19 bases lay between the germline ends. CDR1 is LNHDA, CDR2 SQIVND, per germline (reference sequence). CDR3 nucleotides: TGTGCCAGTAAGAACCTGGAGGGAGTGAGCACCGGGGAGCTGTTTTTT. Its translation is CASKNLEGVSTGELFF.

J is TRBJ1-5 and V is TRBV18; 11 nucleotides align to TRBD1. The junction had 3 bases not matched to a gene; V was cut back by 5 bases and J by 6 bases. Per the germline V gene, CDR1 is KGHSH and CDR2 is LQKENI. This CDR3 spans 14 amino acids. The CDR3 loop is CASSEGQGGQPQHF. For the CDR3, the DNA is TGTGCCAGCTCAGAGGGACAGGGGGGTCAGCCCCAGCATTTT.

In nucleotides, the CDR3 is TGTGCCAGTAGTAGGAGTCGGTTCACTGAAGCTTTCTTT. Its protein is CASSRSRFTEAFF. The chain recombines TRBV19 with TRBJ1-1; D unclear. Trimming shortened V by 4 bases and J by 4 bases, and 10 bases separated the two germline ends. This CDR3 comprises 13 residues. The germline V gene encodes CDR1 LNHDA and CDR2 SQIVND (reference sequence). Together with reference TRBV19 and TRBJ1-1, the CDR3 gives the full variable domain: DGGITQSPKYLFRKEGQNVTLSCEQNLNHDAMYWYRQDPGQGLRLIYYSQIVNDFQKGDIAEGYSVSREKKESFPLTVTSAQKNPTAFYLCASSRSRFTEAFFGQGTRLTVV.

This chain uses TRBV29-1 with TRBJ1-3; perhaps TRBD1 as D (5 bases). The CDR3 has 12 residues. V was clipped by 7 bases and J by 3 bases, with 10 bases between them. CDR1 is SQVTM and CDR2 is ANQGSEA in the germline V gene. The CDR3 spells CSAQGGGNTIYF. DNA of the CDR3: TGCAGCGCTCAGGGAGGTGGAAACACCATATATTTT.